A selection of T cell receptor beta chains follows, all from one sample in a study of cytomegalovirus exposure and HLA in healthy donors. Sequenced by immunoSEQ multiplex PCR; TCRdb stores in-frame clones only, minus some. The table shows around 300,000 clones, with around 89% occurring only once. Sequencing was performed on PBMCs. Receptors were obtained from a woman under 30 in good health and CMV-seronegative. Each CDR3 is given with its conserved first and last residue. D genes are given only for firm matches. Not every row has a clone size; where given, it reads once, few, many or a size class.

cdr3_aa | cdr3_nt | j_call | v_call | d_call | cdr3_length | clone_size
CASSPAEETQYF | TGTGCCAGCTCACCAGCGGAAGAGACCCAGTACTTC | TRBJ2-5 | TRBV18 | NA | 12 | NA
CASSLSGGRETQYF | TGTGCCAGCAGCTTATCGGGAGGGCGAGAGACCCAGTACTTC | TRBJ2-5 | TRBV11-2 | TRBD2 | 14 | NA
CASSLPGLANYEQYF | TGTGCCAGCAGCCTACCGGGACTAGCGAACTACGAGCAGTACTTC | TRBJ2-7 | TRBV7-8 | TRBD2 | 15 | once
CASRGGENTEAFF | TGTGCCAGCAGGGGGGGGGAGAACACTGAAGCTTTCTTT | TRBJ1-1 | TRBV2 | NA | 13 | NA
CASSSPNSSYNSPLHF | TGTGCCAGCAGCTCCCCCAACAGCTCCTATAATTCACCCCTCCACTTT | TRBJ1-6 | TRBV7-9 | NA | 16 | NA
CASSFPGQGSNQPQHF | TGTGCCAGTAGCTTTCCGGGACAGGGGTCCAATCAGCCCCAGCATTTT | TRBJ1-5 | TRBV19 | TRBD1 | 16 | NA
CASRTRRGSNNPLHF | TGTGCCAGCAGAACGCGACGGGGATCCAACAATCCCCTCCACTTT | TRBJ1-6 | TRBV28 | NA | 15 | few
CASSLQPGAKNIQYF | TGTGCCAGCAGCCTCCAGCCGGGGGCCAAAAACATTCAGTACTTC | TRBJ2-4 | TRBV4-2 | NA | 15 | NA
CASSWARETQYF | TGTGCCAGCAGCTGGGCTCGCGAGACCCAGTACTTC | TRBJ2-5 | TRBV7-2 | NA | 12 | once
CAISQQVSTGELFF | TGTGCCATCAGTCAACAGGTTTCCACCGGGGAGCTGTTTTTT | TRBJ2-2 | TRBV10-3 | NA | 14 | NA
CAISEAGQSYEQYF | TGTGCCATCAGTGAAGCTGGGCAGTCCTACGAGCAGTACTTC | TRBJ2-7 | TRBV10-3 | NA | 14 | NA
CASSVGQGGEKLFF | TGCGCCAGCAGCGTGGGACAGGGAGGTGAAAAACTGTTTTTT | TRBJ1-4 | TRBV5-1 | TRBD1 | 14 | NA
CASSPGREHEQYF | TGTGCCAGCTCACCGGGACGGGAGCACGAGCAGTACTTC | TRBJ2-7 | TRBV18 | NA | 13 | NA
CASSPRARVNYGYTF | TGTGCCAGCTCACCACGGGCCAGGGTGAACTATGGCTACACCTTC | TRBJ1-2 | TRBV18 | NA | 15 | once
CASSQDPGRVNQPQHF | TGCGCCAGCAGCCAAGATCCTGGCAGGGTGAATCAGCCCCAGCATTTT | TRBJ1-5 | TRBV4-1 | NA | 16 | NA
CASSGQVWTGELFF | TGTGCCAGCAGTGGGCAGGTCTGGACCGGGGAGCTGTTTTTT | TRBJ2-2 | TRBV6-1 | NA | 14 | NA
CASSEDRYSSYEQYF | TGTGCCAGCAGTGAAGACAGGTACAGCTCCTACGAGCAGTACTTC | TRBJ2-7 | TRBV2 | NA | 15 | NA
CASSPQGDTEAFF | TGTGCCAGCAGTCCCCAGGGGGATACTGAAGCTTTCTTT | TRBJ1-1 | TRBV6-1 | TRBD1 | 13 | NA
CASSLEIKDRTYGYTF | TGTGCCAGCAGCTTAGAGATAAAGGACAGGACATATGGCTACACCTTC | TRBJ1-2 | TRBV7-9 | TRBD1 | 16 | NA
CASSVLAGGSYEQYF | TGTGCCAGTAGTGTACTAGCGGGAGGGTCCTACGAGCAGTACTTC | TRBJ2-7 | TRBV19 | TRBD2 | 15 | NA
CASSPQRATGELFF | TGTGCCAGCAGCCCCCAGCGGGCCACCGGGGAGCTGTTTTTT | TRBJ2-2 | TRBV9 | NA | 14 | NA
CASRREQYF | TGTGCCAGTAGGCGAGAGCAGTACTTC | TRBJ2-7 | TRBV19 | NA | 9 | NA
CASRGRSQPQHF | TGTGCCAGCAGGGGGCGTTCACAGCCCCAGCATTTT | TRBJ1-5 | TRBV28 | NA | 12 | NA
CASRAGNTGELFF | TGTGCCAGCCGAGCGGGGAACACCGGGGAGCTGTTTTTT | TRBJ2-2 | TRBV9 | NA | 13 | NA
CASSFGVEQYF | TGTGCCAGCAGTTTCGGGGTGGAGCAGTACTTC | TRBJ2-7 | TRBV28 | NA | 11 | NA
CASSLVAGVGYTF | TGCGCCAGCAGCTTGGTGGCAGGGGTGGGCTACACCTTC | TRBJ1-2 | TRBV5-1 | NA | 13 | few
CATSRDRANTEAFF | TGTGCCACCAGCAGAGACAGGGCGAACACTGAAGCTTTCTTT | TRBJ1-1 | TRBV15 | NA | 14 | NA
CASPPARKKREGCDEQYF | TGTGCCAGTCCTCCAGCCCGAAAAAAGCGGGAGGGCTGCGACGAGCAGTACTTC | TRBJ2-7 | TRBV19 | TRBD2 | 18 | NA
CASRGLEKRNEQFF | TGTGCCAGCAGGGGACTCGAAAAGCGGAATGAGCAGTTCTTC | TRBJ2-1 | TRBV7-2 | NA | 14 | once